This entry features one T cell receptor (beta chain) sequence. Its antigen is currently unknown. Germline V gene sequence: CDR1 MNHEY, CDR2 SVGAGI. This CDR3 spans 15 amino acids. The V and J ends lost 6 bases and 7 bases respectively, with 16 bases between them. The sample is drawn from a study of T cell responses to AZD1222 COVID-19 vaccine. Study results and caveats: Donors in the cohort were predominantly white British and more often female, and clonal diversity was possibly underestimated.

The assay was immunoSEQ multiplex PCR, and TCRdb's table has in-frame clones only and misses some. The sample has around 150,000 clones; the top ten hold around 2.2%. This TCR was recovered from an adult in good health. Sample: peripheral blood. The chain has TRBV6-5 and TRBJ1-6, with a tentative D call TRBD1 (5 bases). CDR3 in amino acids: CASRMTGDLNSPLHF. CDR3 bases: TGTGCCAGCAGAATGACCGGGGACTTGAATTCACCCCTCCACTTT.